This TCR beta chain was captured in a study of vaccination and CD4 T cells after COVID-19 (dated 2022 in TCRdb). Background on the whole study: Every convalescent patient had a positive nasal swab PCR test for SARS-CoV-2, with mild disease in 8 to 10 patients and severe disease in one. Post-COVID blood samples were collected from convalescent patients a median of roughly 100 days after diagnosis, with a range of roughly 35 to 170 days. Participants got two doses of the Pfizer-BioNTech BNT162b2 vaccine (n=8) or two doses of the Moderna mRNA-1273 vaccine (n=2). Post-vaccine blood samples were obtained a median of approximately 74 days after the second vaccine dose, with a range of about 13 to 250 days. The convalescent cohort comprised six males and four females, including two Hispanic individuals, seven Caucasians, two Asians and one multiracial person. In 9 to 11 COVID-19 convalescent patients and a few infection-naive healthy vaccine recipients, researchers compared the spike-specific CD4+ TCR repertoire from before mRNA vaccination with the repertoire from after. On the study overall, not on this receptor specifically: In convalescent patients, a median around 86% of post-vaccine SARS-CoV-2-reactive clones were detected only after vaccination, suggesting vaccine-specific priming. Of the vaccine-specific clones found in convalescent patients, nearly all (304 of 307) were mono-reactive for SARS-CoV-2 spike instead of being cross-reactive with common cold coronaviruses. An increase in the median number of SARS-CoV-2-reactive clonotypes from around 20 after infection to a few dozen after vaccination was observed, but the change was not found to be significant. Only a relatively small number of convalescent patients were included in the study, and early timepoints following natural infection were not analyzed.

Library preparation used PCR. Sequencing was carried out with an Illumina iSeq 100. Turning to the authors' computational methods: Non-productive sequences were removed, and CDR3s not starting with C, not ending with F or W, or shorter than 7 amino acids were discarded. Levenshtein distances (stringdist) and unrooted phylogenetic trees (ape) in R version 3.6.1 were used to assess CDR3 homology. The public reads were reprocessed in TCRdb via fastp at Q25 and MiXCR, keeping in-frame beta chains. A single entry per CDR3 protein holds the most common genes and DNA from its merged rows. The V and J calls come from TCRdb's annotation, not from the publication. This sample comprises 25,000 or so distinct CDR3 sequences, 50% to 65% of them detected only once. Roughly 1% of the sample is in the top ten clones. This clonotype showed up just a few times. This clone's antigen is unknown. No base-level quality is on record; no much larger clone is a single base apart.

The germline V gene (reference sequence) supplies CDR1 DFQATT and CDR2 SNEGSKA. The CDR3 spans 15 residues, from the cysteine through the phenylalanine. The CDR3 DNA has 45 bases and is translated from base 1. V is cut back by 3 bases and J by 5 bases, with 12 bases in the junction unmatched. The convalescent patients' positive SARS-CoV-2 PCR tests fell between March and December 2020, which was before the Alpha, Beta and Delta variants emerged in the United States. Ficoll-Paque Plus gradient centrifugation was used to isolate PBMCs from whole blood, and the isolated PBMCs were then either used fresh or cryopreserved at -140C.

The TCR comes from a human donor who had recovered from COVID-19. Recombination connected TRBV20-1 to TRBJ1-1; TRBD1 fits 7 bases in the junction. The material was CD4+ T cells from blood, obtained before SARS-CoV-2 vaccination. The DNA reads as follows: TGCAGTGCTAGTAACCGAAGGGGGCTCACGACTGAAGCTTTCTTT. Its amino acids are CSASNRRGLTTEAFF.